The rows below give T cell receptor beta chains drawn from one sample of a study of T cells in localized non-small cell lung cancer. Assay used: immunoSEQ multiplex PCR; TCRdb lists only in-frame clones, some missing. The sample has around 35,000 clones, 87% seen once. The specimen was peripheral blood, collected before any cancer treatment. The receptors were gathered from a woman aged 35-70 years with stage I lung adenocarcinoma. The CDR3 runs from the conserved cysteine through the conserved F or W. The D gene is left open where the match is weak. Clone size is shown for a subset of rows, as once, few, many or a class of expanded clone.

clone size	D gene	V gene	J gene	CDR3 protein	CDR3 DNA
-	-	TRBV4-2	TRBJ1-5	CASSQDGRVRGNQPQHF	TGTGCCAGCAGCCAAGATGGCCGGGTAAGGGGCAATCAGCCCCAGCATTTT
-	TRBD1	TRBV13	TRBJ1-1	CASSLEGAGMNTEAFF	TGTGCCAGCAGCTTGGAGGGGGCGGGGATGAACACTGAAGCTTTCTTT
-	TRBD1	TRBV2	TRBJ2-7	CDRQGSYEQYF	TGTGACAGACAGGGTTCCTACGAGCAGTACTTC
-	-	TRBV5-1	TRBJ1-1	CASSQGRYTEAFF	TGCGCCAGCAGTCAGGGTAGATACACTGAAGCTTTCTTT
-	-	TRBV2	TRBJ2-7	CASSEKPAEQYF	TGTGCCAGCAGTGAGAAACCGGCGGAGCAGTACTTC
-	TRBD2	TRBV5-4	TRBJ2-7	CASSSGAGGAYEQYF	TGTGCCAGCAGCTCTGGTGCGGGGGGGGCCTACGAGCAGTACTTC
-	-	TRBV7-9	TRBJ1-6	CASSLARGYSPLHF	TGTGCCAGCAGCTTAGCGCGCGGCTATTCACCCCTCCACTTT
-	-	TRBV2	TRBJ1-2	CASSVTDFYGYTF	TGTGCCAGCAGTGTGACAGATTTCTATGGCTACACCTTC
-	TRBD1	TRBV6-1	TRBJ1-4	CASNPGTAGEEKLFF	TGTGCCAGCAATCCGGGGACAGCCGGGGAGGAAAAACTGTTTTTT
-	-	TRBV7-3	TRBJ1-1	CASSHDGGINTEAFF	TGTGCCAGCAGCCACGATGGGGGGATAAACACTGAAGCTTTCTTT
-	-	TRBV27	TRBJ1-1	CASRLAESANTEAFF	TGTGCCAGCAGATTGGCCGAGTCGGCGAACACTGAAGCTTTCTTT
-	TRBD1	TRBV6-6	TRBJ2-7	CASSYPTGGPYEQYF	TGTGCCAGCAGTTACCCGACAGGGGGACCCTACGAGCAGTACTTC
few	-	TRBV6-1	TRBJ1-1	CASRTGLNTEAFF	TGTGCCAGCAGGACAGGCTTGAACACTGAAGCTTTCTTT
-	TRBD2	TRBV2	TRBJ2-1	CASKLGLAINNEQFF	TGTGCCAGCAAATTGGGACTAGCGATAAACAATGAGCAGTTCTTC
once	TRBD1	TRBV5-4	TRBJ1-2	CASSPTGTGEGGYTF	TGTGCCAGCAGCCCGACGGGGACAGGGGAAGGGGGCTACACCTTC
-	TRBD2	TRBV6-4	TRBJ2-1	CASSDSGTSGGGLNEQFF	TGTGCCAGCAGTGACTCGGGGACTAGCGGGGGGGGTCTCAATGAGCAGTTCTTC
-	TRBD1	TRBV27	TRBJ1-4	CASSPLGTGAATNEKLFF	TGTGCCAGCAGCCCGCTCGGGACAGGGGCTGCAACTAATGAAAAACTGTTTTTT
once	-	TRBV27	TRBJ2-4	CASSFRAEREGSTKNIQYF	TGTGCCAGCAGTTTTCGGGCCGAAAGGGAAGGCTCGACCAAAAACATTCAGTACTTC
-	TRBD2	TRBV27	TRBJ2-2	CASSLPTAGGRVGELFF	TGTGCCAGCAGTTTACCCACAGCGGGGGGCCGTGTCGGGGAGCTGTTTTTT
-	-	TRBV7-6	TRBJ1-1	CASSLASRHTEAFF	TGTGCCAGCAGCTTAGCTTCTCGACACACTGAAGCTTTCTTT
few	TRBD2	TRBV6-6	TRBJ2-1	CASSYGTSANNEQFF	TGTGCCAGCAGTTACGGGACTAGCGCCAACAATGAGCAGTTCTTC
-	-	TRBV7-3	TRBJ2-5	CASSLIGSLGSETQYF	TGTGCCAGCAGCTTAATTGGTAGCCTGGGCAGCGAGACCCAGTACTTC
-	-	TRBV28	TRBJ2-3	CASSFRGADTQYF	TGTGCCAGCAGTTTTAGGGGCGCGGATACGCAGTATTTT
-	-	TRBV5-4	TRBJ1-1	CASSRERRNTEAFF	TGTGCCAGCAGCCGTGAGAGGAGGAACACTGAAGCTTTCTTT
-	-	TRBV6-1	TRBJ1-5	CASSSTDGEGQPQHF	TGTGCCAGCAGTAGTACGGACGGGGAGGGTCAGCCCCAGCATTTT
-	TRBD2	TRBV7-3	TRBJ2-1	CASSLGGTSKAHNEQFF	TGTGCCAGCAGCTTAGGTGGGACTAGTAAGGCCCACAATGAGCAGTTCTTC
-	-	TRBV27	TRBJ1-1	CASSLAENTEAFF	TGTGCCAGCAGTTTAGCAGAGAACACTGAAGCTTTCTTT